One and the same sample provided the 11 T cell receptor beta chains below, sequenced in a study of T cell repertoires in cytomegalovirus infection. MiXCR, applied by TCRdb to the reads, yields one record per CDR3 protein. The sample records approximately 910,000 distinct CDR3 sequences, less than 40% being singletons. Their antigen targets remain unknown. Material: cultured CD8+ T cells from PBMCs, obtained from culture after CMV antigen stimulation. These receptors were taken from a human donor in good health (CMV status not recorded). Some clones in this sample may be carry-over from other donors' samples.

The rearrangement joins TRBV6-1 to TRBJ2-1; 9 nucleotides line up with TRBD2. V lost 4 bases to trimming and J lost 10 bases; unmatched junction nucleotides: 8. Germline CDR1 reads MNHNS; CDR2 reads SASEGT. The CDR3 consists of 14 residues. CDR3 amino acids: CASSGEAGGREQFF. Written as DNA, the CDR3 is TGTGCCAGCAGTGGGGAAGCGGGGGGTCGAGAGCAGTTCTTC.

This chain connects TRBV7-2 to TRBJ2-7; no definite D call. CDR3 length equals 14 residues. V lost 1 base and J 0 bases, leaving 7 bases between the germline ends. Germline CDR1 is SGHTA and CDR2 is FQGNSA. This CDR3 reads CASSLGISSYEQYF. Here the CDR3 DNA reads TGTGCCAGCAGCTTAGGCATCAGCTCCTACGAGCAGTACTTC. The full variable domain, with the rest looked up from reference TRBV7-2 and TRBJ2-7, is GAGVSQSPSNKVTEKGKDVELRCDPISGHTALYWYRQSLGQGLEFLIYFQGNSAPDKSGLPSDRFSAERTGGSVSTLTIQRTQQEDSAVYLCASSLGISSYEQYFGPGTRLTVT.

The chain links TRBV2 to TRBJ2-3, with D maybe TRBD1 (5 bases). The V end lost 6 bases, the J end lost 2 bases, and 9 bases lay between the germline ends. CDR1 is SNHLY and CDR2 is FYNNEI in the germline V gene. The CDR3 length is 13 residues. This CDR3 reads CASSDSYTDTQYF. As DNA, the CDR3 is TGTGCCAGCAGCGACAGCTACACAGATACGCAGTATTTT.

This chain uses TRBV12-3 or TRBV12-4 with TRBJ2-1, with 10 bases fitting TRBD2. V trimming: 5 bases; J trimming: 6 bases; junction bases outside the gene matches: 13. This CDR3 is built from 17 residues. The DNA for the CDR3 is TGTGCCAGCAGTCCACCTGGACTAGCGGTTCCCGGCAATGAGCAGTTCTTC. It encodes CASSPPGLAVPGNEQFF.

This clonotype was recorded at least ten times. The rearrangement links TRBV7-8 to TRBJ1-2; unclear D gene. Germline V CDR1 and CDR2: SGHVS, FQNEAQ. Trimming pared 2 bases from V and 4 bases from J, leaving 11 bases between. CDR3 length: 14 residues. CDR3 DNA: TGTGCCAGCAGCTTAAGCCAGGCCCCCTATGGCTACACCTTC. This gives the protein CASSLSQAPYGYTF.

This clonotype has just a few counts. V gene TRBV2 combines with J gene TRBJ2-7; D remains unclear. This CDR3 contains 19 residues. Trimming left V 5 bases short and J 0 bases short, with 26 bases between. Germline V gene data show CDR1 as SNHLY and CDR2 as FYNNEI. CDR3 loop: CASSTYNDGRLTYSYEQYF. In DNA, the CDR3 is TGTGCCAGCAGTACGTATAATGACGGGCGATTAACCTACTCCTACGAGCAGTACTTC.

The CDR3 is CARGGRRQGGGYYEQYV. The CDR3 DNA is TGTGCCAGGGGCGGGCGGCGACAGGGAGGAGGATACTACGAGCAGTACGTC. V gene TRBV28 combines with J gene TRBJ2-7; D is perhaps TRBD1 (7 bases). CDR3 length: 17 amino acids. Germline assignment: CDR1 MDHEN and CDR2 SYDVKM. V shed 9 bases and J shed 3 bases, with 27 bases lying between them.

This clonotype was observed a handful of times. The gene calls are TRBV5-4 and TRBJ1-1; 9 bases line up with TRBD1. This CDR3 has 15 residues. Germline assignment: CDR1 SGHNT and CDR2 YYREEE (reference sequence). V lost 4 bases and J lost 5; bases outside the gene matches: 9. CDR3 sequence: CASSNPQGAGTEAFF. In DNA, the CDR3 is TGTGCCAGCAGCAACCCACAGGGGGCAGGAACTGAAGCTTTCTTT.

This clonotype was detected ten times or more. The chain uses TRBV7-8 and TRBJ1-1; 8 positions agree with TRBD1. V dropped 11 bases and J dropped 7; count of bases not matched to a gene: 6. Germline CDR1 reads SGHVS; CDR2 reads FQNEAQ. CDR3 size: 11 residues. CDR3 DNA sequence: TGTGCCGCAGGGGGCGCGGGTGAAGCTTTCTTT. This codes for CAAGGAGEAFF. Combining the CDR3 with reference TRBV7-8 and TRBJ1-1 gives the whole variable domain GAGVSQSPRYKVAKRGQDVALRCDPISGHVSLFWYQQALGQGPEFLTYFQNEAQLDKSGLPSDRFFAERPEGSVSTLKIQRTQQEDSAVYLCAAGGAGEAFFGQGTRLTVV.

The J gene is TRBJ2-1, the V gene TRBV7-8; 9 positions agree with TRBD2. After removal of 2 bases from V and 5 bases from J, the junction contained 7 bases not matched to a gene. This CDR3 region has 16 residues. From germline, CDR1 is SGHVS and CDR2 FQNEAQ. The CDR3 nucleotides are TGTGCCAGCAGCTTACGGGCTAGCGGGGTGCACAATGAGCAGTTCTTC. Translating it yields CASSLRASGVHNEQFF.

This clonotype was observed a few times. DNA of the CDR3: TGTGCCAGCAGCATTGGACAGGGCTGGGGGGAGCTGTTTTTT. Translating it yields CASSIGQGWGELFF. The genes are TRBV13 and TRBJ2-2; 8 bases are shared with TRBD1. The V gene end was trimmed by 5 bases and the J gene end by 8 bases; junction bases not matched to a gene: 7. CDR1 PRHDT and CDR2 FYEKMQ come from the germline V gene (reference sequence). This CDR3 comprises 14 residues.